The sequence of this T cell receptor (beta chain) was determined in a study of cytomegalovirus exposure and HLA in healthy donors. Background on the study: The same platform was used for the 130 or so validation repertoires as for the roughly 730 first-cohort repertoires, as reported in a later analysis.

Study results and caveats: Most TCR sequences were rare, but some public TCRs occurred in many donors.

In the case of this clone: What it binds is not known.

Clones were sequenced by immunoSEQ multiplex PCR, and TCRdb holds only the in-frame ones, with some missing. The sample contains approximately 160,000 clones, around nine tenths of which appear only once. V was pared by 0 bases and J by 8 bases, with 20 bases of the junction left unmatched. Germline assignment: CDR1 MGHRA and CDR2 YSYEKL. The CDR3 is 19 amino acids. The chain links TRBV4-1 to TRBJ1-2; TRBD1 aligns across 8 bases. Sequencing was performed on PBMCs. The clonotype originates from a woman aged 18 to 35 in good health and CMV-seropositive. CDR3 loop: CASSQEIYLRRTGTEGYTF. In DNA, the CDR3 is TGCGCCAGCAGCCAAGAAATCTATCTTCGACGGACAGGGACGGAGGGCTACACCTTC.